A selection of T cell receptor beta chains follows, all from one sample in a study of blood T cell repertoires in COVID-19. Profiling relied on immunoSEQ multiplex PCR, and the TCRdb table lists in-frame clones only, not all of them. The data contain about 63,000 clones, about nine tenths of them singletons. Sequenced: peripheral blood. The origin of the receptors is a human donor in a cohort sampled during active COVID-19. CDR3s include the opening cysteine and the closing phenylalanine or tryptophan. Fields, in order: V gene, clone size, J gene, D gene, CDR3 protein, CDR3 DNA. The D gene is left open where the match is weak. Only part of the rows carry a size: once, few, many, or a class if the clone is expanded.

v_gene: TRBV18; abundance: NA; j_gene: TRBJ2-2; d_gene: NA; CDR3aa: CASSPSNRVALAGELFF; CDR3nt: TGTGCCAGCTCACCAAGCAACAGGGTGGCCCTTGCCGGGGAGCTGTTTTTT
v_gene: TRBV6-5; abundance: NA; j_gene: TRBJ1-2; d_gene: NA; CDR3aa: CASSSAGYGYTF; CDR3nt: TGTGCCAGCAGTTCAGCAGGCTATGGCTACACCTTC
v_gene: TRBV3-1/TRBV3-2; abundance: NA; j_gene: TRBJ2-5; d_gene: TRBD1; CDR3aa: CASSSRRDRGPIRGQETQYF; CDR3nt: TGTGCCAGCAGCTCACGCCGGGACAGGGGGCCTATACGGGGTCAAGAGACCCAGTACTTC
v_gene: TRBV3-1/TRBV3-2; abundance: once; j_gene: TRBJ2-2; d_gene: TRBD2; CDR3aa: CASSHGLAGGPNTGELFF; CDR3nt: TGTGCCAGCAGCCACGGACTAGCGGGGGGTCCGAACACCGGGGAGCTGTTTTTT
v_gene: TRBV5-6; abundance: NA; j_gene: TRBJ1-1; d_gene: TRBD1; CDR3aa: CASSLGTGRVWDTEAFF; CDR3nt: TGTGCCAGCAGCTTGGGGACAGGACGTGTTTGGGACACTGAAGCTTTCTTT
v_gene: TRBV5-5; abundance: NA; j_gene: TRBJ1-1; d_gene: NA; CDR3aa: CASRGLGGGNTEAFF; CDR3nt: TGTGCCAGCAGGGGACTGGGAGGAGGGAACACTGAAGCTTTCTTT
v_gene: TRBV19; abundance: NA; j_gene: TRBJ2-7; d_gene: TRBD2; CDR3aa: CASSWGTSGSSYEQYF; CDR3nt: TGTGCCAGTAGTTGGGGTACTAGCGGGAGCTCCTACGAGCAGTACTTC
v_gene: TRBV18; abundance: NA; j_gene: TRBJ1-4; d_gene: NA; CDR3aa: CASSLATEGFLREKLFF; CDR3nt: TGTGCCAGCTCGCTAGCGACAGAAGGTTTTCTCCGCGAAAAACTGTTTTTT
v_gene: TRBV7-3; abundance: NA; j_gene: TRBJ2-3; d_gene: TRBD2; CDR3aa: CASSASSQRGGRPDTQYF; CDR3nt: TGTGCCAGCAGCGCGTCGTCACAGCGGGGGGGCCGCCCAGATACGCAGTATTTT
v_gene: TRBV30; abundance: NA; j_gene: TRBJ2-7; d_gene: NA; CDR3aa: CAWGERYEQYF; CDR3nt: TGTGCCTGGGGGGAGCGATACGAGCAGTACTTC
v_gene: TRBV6-6; abundance: NA; j_gene: TRBJ2-1; d_gene: NA; CDR3aa: CASSYDRTPYNEQFF; CDR3nt: TGTGCCAGCAGTTATGACAGGACTCCCTACAATGAGCAGTTCTTC
v_gene: TRBV5-1; abundance: once; j_gene: TRBJ2-7; d_gene: NA; CDR3aa: CASSWTIVDEQYF; CDR3nt: TGCGCCAGCAGTTGGACAATCGTTGACGAGCAGTACTTC
v_gene: TRBV11-2; abundance: NA; j_gene: TRBJ1-2; d_gene: TRBD1; CDR3aa: CASSSGTGDYGYTF; CDR3nt: TGTGCCAGCAGCTCCGGAACAGGGGACTATGGCTACACCTTC
v_gene: TRBV5-1; abundance: NA; j_gene: TRBJ2-5; d_gene: TRBD1; CDR3aa: CASSSRTGGEETQYF; CDR3nt: TGCGCCAGCAGCTCACGGACAGGGGGTGAAGAGACCCAGTACTTC
v_gene: TRBV5-1; abundance: NA; j_gene: TRBJ1-2; d_gene: NA; CDR3aa: CAGPGGAGSYGYTF; CDR3nt: TGCGCCGGCCCCGGGGGGGCGGGGAGCTATGGCTACACCTTC
v_gene: TRBV21-1; abundance: NA; j_gene: TRBJ1-1; d_gene: NA; CDR3aa: CASRLPLDRGGSSTEAFF; CDR3nt: TGTGCCAGCAGACTACCCTTAGACAGGGGCGGTTCGAGTACTGAAGCTTTCTTT
v_gene: TRBV6-6; abundance: NA; j_gene: TRBJ2-6; d_gene: TRBD1; CDR3aa: CASRPGGSGANVLTF; CDR3nt: TGTGCCAGCAGACCAGGGGGCTCTGGGGCCAACGTCCTGACTTTC
v_gene: TRBV19; abundance: NA; j_gene: TRBJ1-5; d_gene: TRBD1; CDR3aa: CASNDLRGTGFPQPQHF; CDR3nt: TGTGCCAGTAACGATCTCCGTGGGACAGGGTTCCCTCAGCCCCAGCATTTT
v_gene: TRBV7-2; abundance: NA; j_gene: TRBJ1-2; d_gene: TRBD1; CDR3aa: CASSSQGSNYGYTF; CDR3nt: TGTGCCAGCAGCTCACAGGGGTCAAACTATGGCTACACCTTC
v_gene: TRBV19; abundance: NA; j_gene: TRBJ1-5; d_gene: TRBD1; CDR3aa: CASSTDRGRNQPQHF; CDR3nt: TGTGCCAGTAGTACAGACAGGGGAAGAAATCAGCCCCAGCATTTT
v_gene: TRBV2; abundance: few; j_gene: TRBJ2-2; d_gene: NA; CDR3aa: CASKNGANTGELFF; CDR3nt: TGTGCCAGCAAGAACGGGGCGAACACCGGGGAGCTGTTTTTT
v_gene: TRBV27; abundance: NA; j_gene: TRBJ2-3; d_gene: NA; CDR3aa: CASSLMRGTDTQYF; CDR3nt: TGTGCCAGCAGTTTAATGCGGGGCACAGATACGCAGTATTTT
v_gene: TRBV19; abundance: NA; j_gene: TRBJ2-3; d_gene: TRBD2; CDR3aa: CASSGLSGASTDTQYF; CDR3nt: TGTGCCAGTAGTGGGCTTAGCGGGGCCAGCACAGATACGCAGTATTTT
v_gene: TRBV28; abundance: NA; j_gene: TRBJ1-1; d_gene: TRBD1; CDR3aa: CASSLWGRGPVGAFF; CDR3nt: TGTGCCAGCAGTTTATGGGGTAGGGGGCCCGTGGGGGCTTTCTTT
v_gene: TRBV27; abundance: NA; j_gene: TRBJ2-5; d_gene: TRBD2; CDR3aa: CASSSAGGGRETQYF; CDR3nt: TGTGCCAGCAGTTCCGCCGGGGGAGGGCGAGAGACCCAGTACTTC
v_gene: TRBV9; abundance: NA; j_gene: TRBJ1-4; d_gene: TRBD1; CDR3aa: CASRQGDNEKLFF; CDR3nt: TGTGCCAGCCGACAGGGGGATAATGAAAAACTGTTTTTT
v_gene: TRBV7-9; abundance: NA; j_gene: TRBJ1-6; d_gene: NA; CDR3aa: CASSPNGGNNSPLHF; CDR3nt: TGTGCCAGCAGTCCGAACGGGGGGAATAATTCACCCCTCCACTTT
v_gene: TRBV7-9; abundance: once; j_gene: TRBJ2-7; d_gene: NA; CDR3aa: CASSSRTTGEQYF; CDR3nt: TGTGCCAGCAGCTCGCGTACCACAGGGGAGCAGTACTTC
v_gene: TRBV7-3; abundance: once; j_gene: TRBJ1-2; d_gene: TRBD1; CDR3aa: CASSPGQGLGGYTF; CDR3nt: TGTGCCAGCAGCCCGGGACAGGGGCTGGGTGGCTACACCTTC
v_gene: TRBV6-5; abundance: NA; j_gene: TRBJ1-5; d_gene: TRBD1; CDR3aa: CASTRTGVRNQPQHF; CDR3nt: TGTGCCAGCACAAGAACAGGGGTACGGAATCAGCCCCAGCATTTT
v_gene: TRBV10-2; abundance: NA; j_gene: TRBJ1-2; d_gene: NA; CDR3aa: CASSGENYTF; CDR3nt: TGCGCCAGCAGTGGAGAAAACTACACCTTC
v_gene: TRBV6-2/TRBV6-3; abundance: few; j_gene: TRBJ1-1; d_gene: TRBD1; CDR3aa: CASSSAAGGRRAEAFF; CDR3nt: TGTGCCAGCAGTTCCGCGGCAGGGGGCCGAAGGGCTGAAGCTTTCTTT
v_gene: TRBV5-6; abundance: NA; j_gene: TRBJ2-1; d_gene: TRBD2; CDR3aa: CASWASGIRPGQFF; CDR3nt: TGTGCCAGCTGGGCTAGCGGGATTCGTCCGGGGCAGTTCTTC
v_gene: TRBV19; abundance: few; j_gene: TRBJ1-6; d_gene: NA; CDR3aa: CASWKGSEGSPLHF; CDR3nt: TGTGCCAGCTGGAAGGGGTCGGAAGGCTCACCCCTCCACTTT
v_gene: TRBV5-6; abundance: NA; j_gene: TRBJ2-4; d_gene: NA; CDR3aa: CASSFTSGDWAKNIQYF; CDR3nt: TGTGCCAGCAGCTTCACCTCCGGGGACTGGGCCAAAAACATTCAGTACTTC
v_gene: TRBV5-6; abundance: once; j_gene: TRBJ2-6; d_gene: NA; CDR3aa: CASSLDPGVSGANVLTF; CDR3nt: TGTGCCAGCAGCTTGGATCCAGGGGTCTCTGGGGCCAACGTCCTGACTTTC
v_gene: TRBV5-5; abundance: NA; j_gene: TRBJ2-5; d_gene: TRBD1; CDR3aa: CASSVGGQGSQETQYF; CDR3nt: TGTGCCAGCAGCGTGGGGGGACAGGGTAGCCAAGAGACCCAGTACTTC
v_gene: TRBV5-1; abundance: NA; j_gene: TRBJ2-6; d_gene: NA; CDR3aa: CASSLSTTGANVLTF; CDR3nt: TGCGCCAGCAGCTTGAGTACGACAGGGGCCAACGTCCTGACTTTC
v_gene: TRBV5-6; abundance: NA; j_gene: TRBJ1-2; d_gene: NA; CDR3aa: CASSLVPGGYTF; CDR3nt: TGTGCCAGCAGCTTGGTTCCGGGGGGCTACACCTTC
v_gene: TRBV5-4; abundance: NA; j_gene: TRBJ2-7; d_gene: TRBD1; CDR3aa: CASSSGTAYEQYF; CDR3nt: TGTGCCAGCAGCTCCGGGACAGCCTACGAGCAGTACTTC
v_gene: TRBV5-4; abundance: NA; j_gene: TRBJ2-1; d_gene: TRBD2; CDR3aa: CASSLVAGGYNEQFF; CDR3nt: TGTGCCAGCAGCTTGGTAGCGGGAGGCTACAATGAGCAGTTCTTC
v_gene: TRBV7-6; abundance: once; j_gene: TRBJ2-1; d_gene: NA; CDR3aa: CASSSRGLSYNEQFF; CDR3nt: TGTGCCAGCAGCTCGCGGGGCCTCTCCTACAATGAGCAGTTCTTC
v_gene: TRBV25-1; abundance: NA; j_gene: TRBJ1-2; d_gene: TRBD1; CDR3aa: CASSASRGRGGYGYTF; CDR3nt: TGTGCCAGCAGTGCCTCCAGGGGGCGCGGGGGCTATGGCTACACCTTC
v_gene: TRBV3-1/TRBV3-2; abundance: once; j_gene: TRBJ2-7; d_gene: NA; CDR3aa: CASSQDRGLSEQYF; CDR3nt: TGTGCCAGCAGCCAAGATCGAGGGCTAAGCGAGCAGTACTTC
v_gene: TRBV10-1; abundance: NA; j_gene: TRBJ2-2; d_gene: TRBD2; CDR3aa: CATSYGGTGELFF; CDR3nt: TGCGCCACCTCCTACGGGGGGACCGGGGAGCTGTTTTTT
v_gene: TRBV7-2; abundance: NA; j_gene: TRBJ2-1; d_gene: TRBD2; CDR3aa: CASSLGLAGNNEQFF; CDR3nt: TGTGCCAGCAGCTTGGGACTAGCGGGAAACAATGAGCAGTTCTTC
v_gene: TRBV5-1; abundance: few; j_gene: TRBJ2-2; d_gene: NA; CDR3aa: CASREWTAGTGELFF; CDR3nt: TGCGCCAGCAGGGAATGGACGGCGGGCACCGGGGAGCTGTTTTTT
v_gene: TRBV2; abundance: NA; j_gene: TRBJ2-1; d_gene: TRBD2; CDR3aa: CASSLGRDSYNEQFF; CDR3nt: TGTGCCAGCAGTCTAGGGAGGGACTCCTACAATGAGCAGTTCTTC
v_gene: TRBV11-2; abundance: NA; j_gene: TRBJ2-5; d_gene: TRBD2; CDR3aa: CASSRTGLAGGETQYF; CDR3nt: TGTGCCAGCAGCCGCACGGGACTAGCGGGAGGAGAGACCCAGTACTTC
v_gene: TRBV18; abundance: NA; j_gene: TRBJ2-3; d_gene: NA; CDR3aa: CASSPVNQGTDTQYF; CDR3nt: TGTGCCAGCTCACCAGTCAATCAGGGAACAGATACGCAGTATTTT
v_gene: TRBV5-1; abundance: NA; j_gene: TRBJ2-3; d_gene: TRBD1; CDR3aa: CASSVGQGGDTQYF; CDR3nt: TGCGCCAGCAGCGTGGGACAGGGAGGAGATACGCAGTATTTT
v_gene: TRBV19; abundance: NA; j_gene: TRBJ1-5; d_gene: NA; CDR3aa: CASSIDQDSFYQPQHF; CDR3nt: TGTGCCAGTAGTATAGATCAAGACAGTTTTTATCAGCCCCAGCATTTT